This T cell receptor (beta chain) was retrieved from a study of OX40 agonist ivuxolimab in advanced cancers. About the full investigation: Ivuxolimab was a fully human IgG2 agonistic monoclonal antibody targeting the costimulatory receptor OX40 (CD134). The paper describes the monotherapy dose-escalation part (N = 52 patients) of the phase I trial of ivuxolimab. Partial responses occurred in three dose-escalation patients, of whom one had hepatocellular carcinoma and two had cutaneous melanoma. Among the 52 dose-escalation patients, about 20 had hepatocellular carcinoma, approximately 15 melanoma, 9 renal cell carcinoma and 9 head and neck cancer. Intravenous ivuxolimab was administered to patients every 2 weeks at six dose levels: 0.01, 0.1, 0.3, 1.5, 3 and 10 mg/kg. In the dose-escalation cohort, about four fifths of patients were male, and the mean age was roughly 56 years with a range of roughly 20 to 85. The point of sequencing TCRbeta in the periphery was to test whether ivuxolimab changed TCR sequence diversity and drove clonal T-cell expansion. Prior anti-PD-1, anti-PD-L1 or anti-CTLA-4 therapy was permitted, and about two fifths of dose-escalation patients had received checkpoint inhibitors.

The full study reports these points: Low levels of normalized T-cell clonal expansion were also seen in some patients who did not respond. The antigen specificity of the peripheral T cells that underwent clonal expansion was not determined. In the 0.1-3.0 mg/kg groups, partial responders were among the patients with the lowest normalized peripheral clonal expansion, particularly in CD8+ T cells. After ivuxolimab, more expanded clones were found on average in CD8+ T cells than in CD4+ T cells. Clonal expansion of both CD4+ and CD8+ blood T cells was observed from baseline to week 6 at doses 0.1 to 3.0 mg/kg.

The CDR3 covers 13 residues, taking in both the cysteine and the phenylalanine. Kept here is only the CDR3 DNA, which spans 39 bases and is read in frame from base 1. V is shortened by 8 bases, J by 1 base, and the region joining them spans 9 bases. The germline V gene specifies MNHNS as CDR1 and SASEGT as CDR2. The trial excluded patients who had a history of autoimmune disease or who were on systemic immunosuppression. Peripheral blood for TCR sequencing was collected from all dose cohorts at baseline, on cycle 4 day 1, and on cycle 7 day 1. The samples were taken from a phase I, first-in-human, multicenter, open-label dose-escalation trial of ivuxolimab. Adults with locally advanced or metastatic head and neck squamous cell, hepatocellular, melanoma or renal cell carcinoma were enrolled in the trial. Before TCR sequencing, CD4+ and CD8+ T cells were separately sorted from peripheral blood. To note about this clone: Its antigen target is currently unknown. No base quality information exists; no much larger clone differs at one position.

To sequence the TCRbeta CDR3 region, genomic DNA was isolated from the sorted cells. The immunoSEQ Assay was used to sequence the TCRbeta CDR3 regions. TCRdb retrieved this table from immuneACCESS and kept in-frame rearrangements only. Not all clones are present; in checked studies, unresolved V genes account for under half, and no reason is known for the remainder. The table for this sample lists about 58,000 clones; more than 75% of them were counted only once. Together, the top ten hold 1.2% of the sample. The sequence came from an adult with an advanced solid tumor such as melanoma, head and neck, liver or kidney cancer. This specimen consisted of CD4+ or CD8+ T cells sorted from blood, obtained in a trial of the OX40 agonist ivuxolimab. The chain links TRBV6-1 with TRBJ1-5, and the D gene may be TRBD1, 5 bases matching. The DNA is as follows: TGTGCCAGCTGGGGGGACAGCAATCAGCCCCAGCATTTT. The resulting protein is CASWGDSNQPQHF.